Presented here are 13 T cell receptor beta chains from one specimen sequenced in a study of early T cells in non-severe SARS-CoV-2 infection. MiXCR, run by TCRdb on the 5' RACE reads, gives a single entry per CDR3 protein. The sample includes 55,000 to 85,000 distinct CDR3 sequences, roughly an eighth of them seen just once. The sequenced material came from whole blood. These receptors all stem from an adult who was a healthcare worker with PCR-confirmed SARS-CoV-2 infection or an uninfected control (not recorded which).

This clonotype was detected a few times. The CDR3, as DNA: TGCAGCGTTGAACCGTCGGACGAGGGGTCCTACAATGAGCAGTTCTTC. Translation gives CSVEPSDEGSYNEQFF. The chain employs TRBV29-1 and TRBJ2-1; TRBD1 or TRBD2 may be the D gene (5 bases each). This CDR3 has 16 residues. Trimming cost V 2 bases and J 1 base, with 15 bases left between them. CDR1 and CDR2 from the germline V gene are SQVTM and ANQGSEA.

This clonotype was counted only a few times. J is TRBJ2-2 and V is TRBV5-1; D not resolved. V lost 8 bases, J lost 1 base, and 9 bases lay in between. The CDR3 covers 13 residues. Germline CDR1 and CDR2: SGHRS and YFSETQ. Written as DNA, the CDR3 is TGCGCCAGGCTTGACGGGAACACCGGGGAGCTGTTTTTT. Encoded protein: CARLDGNTGELFF.

A word on this clonotype: A read error may produce the germline difference seen at one junction end. V gene TRBV29-1 combines with J gene TRBJ1-1, with D possibly matching TRBD1 (6 bases). Germline V gives CDR1 SQVTM, CDR2 ANQGSEA. The CDR3 runs 13 residues. In DNA form, the CDR3 reads TGCAGCGCTGAAGGGGGTAGGAACACTGAAGCTTTCTTT. Its protein product is CSAEGGRNTEAFF. Variable domain in full (rest from reference TRBV29-1 and TRBJ1-1): SAVISQKPSRDICQRGTSLTIQCQVDSQVTMMFWYRQQPGQSLTLIATANQGSEATYESGFVIDKFPISRPNLTFSTLTVSNMSPEDSSIYLCSAEGGRNTEAFFGQGTRLTVV.

The chain is built from TRBV5-1 and TRBJ2-2; D is undetermined. The V gene's germline CDR1 is SGHRS and CDR2 YFSETQ. Trimming cost V 2 bases and J 4 bases, with 15 bases left between them. The CDR3 contains 16 residues. CDR3 in amino acids: CASSFYPTPGTGELFF. The DNA of the CDR3 is TGCGCCAGCAGCTTTTACCCTACGCCGGGCACCGGGGAGCTGTTTTTT. Complete variable domain (other parts from reference TRBV5-1 and TRBJ2-2): KAGVTQTPRYLIKTRGQQVTLSCSPISGHRSVSWYQQTPGQGLQFLFEYFSETQRNKGNFPGRFSGRQFSNSRSEMNVSTLELGDSALYLCASSFYPTPGTGELFFGEGSRLTVL.

V and J are TRBV19 and TRBJ2-2, with 15 bases aligning to TRBD2. Looked up from germline, CDR1 is LNHDA and CDR2 is SQIVND (reference sequence). V lost 10 bases and J lost 3; bases outside the gene matches: 3. The CDR3 contains 15 residues. This chain's CDR3 is CATGLAGGYTGELFF. CDR3 bases: TGTGCCACCGGACTAGCGGGGGGGTACACCGGGGAGCTGTTTTTT.

V gene TRBV14 combines with J gene TRBJ2-7; 7 positions agree with TRBD1. The CDR3 has 16 amino acids. Trimming took 5 bases from V and 0 from J; bases not matched to a gene: 10. CDR1 is SGHDN, CDR2 FVKESK, per germline. This CDR3 reads CASSGLGGLTSYEQYF. The CDR3 DNA reads as TGTGCCAGCAGCGGATTAGGGGGCCTTACCTCCTACGAGCAGTACTTC. The whole variable domain, remainder taken from reference TRBV14 and TRBJ2-7, is EAGVTQFPSHSVIEKGQTVTLRCDPISGHDNLYWYRRVMGKEIKFLLHFVKESKQDESGMPNNRFLAERTGGTYSTLKVQPAELEDSGVYFCASSGLGGLTSYEQYFGPGTRLTVT.

This clonotype was recorded at least ten times. V gene TRBV7-8 combines with J gene TRBJ2-3, with TRBD2 identical over 7 bases. CDR1 and CDR2 from the germline V gene are SGHVS and FQNEAQ. CDR3 length: 15 amino acids. V lost 1 base, J lost 2 bases, and 3 bases stayed unmatched. CDR3: CASSLVGGSTDTQYF. The DNA of the CDR3 is TGTGCCAGCAGCTTAGTGGGGGGGTCCACAGATACGCAGTATTTT.

This clonotype showed up just a few times. The chain is built from TRBV12-2 and TRBJ1-2; the table assigns TRBD1, which was not confirmed against the DNA. TRBV12-2 is a recognized pseudogene. The CDR3 covers 18 residues. CDR3 DNA sequence: TGTGCAAGTCGCCCCGCCCCCGTTACTTTGACACAGGCCCATGGCTACACCTTC. Its protein product is CASRPAPVTLTQAHGYTF.

This clonotype was observed many times. The chain links TRBV12-3 or TRBV12-4 to TRBJ2-3; D not resolved. The CDR3 covers 14 residues. Trimming took off 4 bases at V and 3 bases at J, with 11 bases between the two ends. The CDR3 region is CASSYLNPTDTQYF. CDR3 DNA: TGTGCCAGCAGTTACCTTAACCCAACAGATACGCAGTATTTT.

This clonotype was recorded many times. The chain links TRBV4-1 to TRBJ2-5; D remains unclear. CDR3 length: 12 amino acids. Germline CDR1 is MGHRA and CDR2 is YSYEKL. Deletions cut 2 bases from V and 2 bases from J, with 3 bases between. The CDR3 DNA follows: TGCGCCAGCAGCCAATCTCAAGAGACCCAGTACTTC. Amino acid sequence: CASSQSQETQYF.

This clonotype occurred a few times. The gene calls are TRBV12-3 or TRBV12-4 and TRBJ1-6; tentatively, D is TRBD1 (5 bases). CDR3 length: 12 residues. Trimming stripped 5 bases from V and 9 bases from J, with 8 bases between. The CDR3 DNA sequence: TGTGCCAGCAGTGAGGGGCTTTCACCCCTCCACTTT. This codes for CASSEGLSPLHF.

Only a few counts were recorded for this clonotype. The chain recombines TRBV7-9 with TRBJ1-4; D is ambiguous. Germline V CDR1 and CDR2: SEHNR, FQNEAQ (reference sequence). The CDR3 contains 13 residues. V lost 0 bases and J lost 7, with 6 bases in between. The CDR3, as DNA: TGTGCCAGCAGCTTAGCGCGGTTTGAAAAACTGTTTTTT. It codes for CASSLARFEKLFF.

V gene TRBV7-8 combines with J gene TRBJ2-7; D is tentatively TRBD1 or TRBD2 (5 bases each). The CDR3 runs to 16 residues. Germline V gene lookup returns CDR1 SGHVS and CDR2 FQNEAQ. V shed 6 bases and J shed 6 bases, with 24 bases lying between them. The CDR3 coding sequence is TGTGCCAGCAGAAAGAGTCGGGACCCGTCCCTGATCGAGCAGTACTTC. Translated: CASRKSRDPSLIEQYF.